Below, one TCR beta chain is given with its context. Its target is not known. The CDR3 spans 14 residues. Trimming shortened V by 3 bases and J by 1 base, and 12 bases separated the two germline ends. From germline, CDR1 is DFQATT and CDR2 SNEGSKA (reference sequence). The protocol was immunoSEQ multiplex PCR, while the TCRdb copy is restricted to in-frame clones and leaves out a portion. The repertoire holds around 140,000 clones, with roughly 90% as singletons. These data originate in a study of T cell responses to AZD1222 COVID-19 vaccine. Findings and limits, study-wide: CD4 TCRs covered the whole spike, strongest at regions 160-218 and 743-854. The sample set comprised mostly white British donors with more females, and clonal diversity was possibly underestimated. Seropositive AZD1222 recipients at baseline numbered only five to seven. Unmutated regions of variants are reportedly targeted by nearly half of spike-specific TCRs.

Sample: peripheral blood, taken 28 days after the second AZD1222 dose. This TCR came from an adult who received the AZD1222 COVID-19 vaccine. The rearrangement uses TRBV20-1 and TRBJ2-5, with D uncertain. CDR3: CSASGALLQETQYF. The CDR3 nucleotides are TGCAGTGCTAGTGGCGCTCTCCTCCAAGAGACCCAGTACTTC.